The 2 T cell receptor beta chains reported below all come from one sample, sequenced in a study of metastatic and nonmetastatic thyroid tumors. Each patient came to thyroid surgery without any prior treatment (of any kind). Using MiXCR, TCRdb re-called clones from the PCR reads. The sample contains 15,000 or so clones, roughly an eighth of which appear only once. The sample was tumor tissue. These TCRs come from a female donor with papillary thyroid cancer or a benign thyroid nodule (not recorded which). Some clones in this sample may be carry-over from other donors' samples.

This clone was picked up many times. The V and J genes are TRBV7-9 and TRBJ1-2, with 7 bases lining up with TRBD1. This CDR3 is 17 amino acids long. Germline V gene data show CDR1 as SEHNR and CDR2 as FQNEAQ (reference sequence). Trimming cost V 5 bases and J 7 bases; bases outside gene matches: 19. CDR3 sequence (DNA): TGTGCCAGCAGCGTTTCTGAACCGATCACAGGGGAGGGTGGCTACACCTTC. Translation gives CASSVSEPITGEGGYTF. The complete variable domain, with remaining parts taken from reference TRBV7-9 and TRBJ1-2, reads DTGVSQNPRHKITKRGQNVTFRCDPISEHNRLYWYRQTLGQGPEFLTYFQNEAQLEKSRLLSDRFSAERPKGSFSTLEIQRTEQGDSAMYLCASSVSEPITGEGGYTFGSGTRLTVV.

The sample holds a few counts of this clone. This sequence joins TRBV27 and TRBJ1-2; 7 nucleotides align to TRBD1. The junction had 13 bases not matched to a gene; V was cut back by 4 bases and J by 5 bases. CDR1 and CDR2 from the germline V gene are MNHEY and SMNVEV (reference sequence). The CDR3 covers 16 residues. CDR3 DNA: TGTGCCAGCAGTTCGCGGGGTGGACAGGTGATATATGGCTACACCTTC. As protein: CASSSRGGQVIYGYTF.